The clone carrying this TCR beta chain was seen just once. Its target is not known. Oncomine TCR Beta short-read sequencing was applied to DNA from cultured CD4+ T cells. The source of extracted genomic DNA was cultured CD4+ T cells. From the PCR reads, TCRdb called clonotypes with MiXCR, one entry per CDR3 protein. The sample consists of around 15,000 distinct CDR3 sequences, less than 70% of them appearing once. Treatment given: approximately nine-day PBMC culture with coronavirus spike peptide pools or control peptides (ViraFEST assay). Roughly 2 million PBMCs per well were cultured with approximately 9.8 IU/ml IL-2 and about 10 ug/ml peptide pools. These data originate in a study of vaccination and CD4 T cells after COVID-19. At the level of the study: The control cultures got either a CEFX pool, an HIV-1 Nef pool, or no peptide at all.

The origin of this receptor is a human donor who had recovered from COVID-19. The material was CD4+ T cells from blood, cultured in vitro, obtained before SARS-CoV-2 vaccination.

The CDR3 DNA reads TGTGCTACCTCGTGGGGAGTAGGAGAGACCCAGTACTTC. It specifies CATSWGVGETQYF. This chain joins TRBV7-9 and TRBJ2-5, with TRBD2 as a possible D gene (5 bases). This CDR3 comprises 13 residues. In germline, CDR1 is SEHNR, CDR2 FQNEAQ (reference sequence).